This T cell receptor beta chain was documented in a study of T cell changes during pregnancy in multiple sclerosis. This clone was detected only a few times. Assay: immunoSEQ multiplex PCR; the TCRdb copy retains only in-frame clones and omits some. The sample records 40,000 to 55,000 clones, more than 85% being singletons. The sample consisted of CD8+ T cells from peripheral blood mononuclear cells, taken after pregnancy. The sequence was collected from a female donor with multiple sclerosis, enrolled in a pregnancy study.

This chain's CDR3 is CASSLGFSSGNTIYF. CDR3 nucleotide sequence: TGTGCCAGCAGCTTAGGGTTCAGCTCTGGAAACACCATATATTTT. The genes are TRBV7-2 and TRBJ1-3; D remains ambiguous. Germline V gene sequence: CDR1 SGHTA, CDR2 FQGNSA. This CDR3 is built from 15 residues. V shed 1 base and J shed 0 bases, with 7 bases lying between them.